This T cell receptor beta chain was recovered during a study of T cell responses to AZD1222 COVID-19 vaccine. Details on this clone: Antigen: not known.

Study observations and caveats: The study reported that nearly half of spike-specific TCRs target unmutated variant regions. CD4 TCRs linked to vaccination spanned spike, dominating at 160-218 and 743-854. With two AZD1222 doses given, Spike-specific TCR breadth and depth both rose. Repertoires were collected only later (after the peak T cell response had occurred).

This CDR3 comprises 13 residues. Germline trimming cut 6 bases from V and 7 bases from J; bases unmatched to any gene: 8. Germline loops: CDR1 SQVTM, CDR2 ANQGSEA. Libraries were prepared by immunoSEQ multiplex PCR; TCRdb keeps only in-frame clonotypes and omits some of them. The table lists about 260,000 clones, 90% to 95% of them singletons, with roughly 0.51% in the top ten. This chain uses TRBV29-1 with TRBJ1-4; 7 bases fit TRBD1. This TCR derives from an adult in good health. Source: peripheral blood, taken on day 0 of AZD1222 vaccination. Here the CDR3 reads CSVAGTVGEKLFF. The CDR3 DNA is TGCAGCGTCGCCGGGACAGTCGGTGAAAAACTGTTTTTT.